Reported below is one TCR beta chain. What it binds is not known. These data belong to a study of identical twins. This CDR3 has 18 residues. Per germline, CDR1 SGHDN and CDR2 FVKESK. V was shortened by 1 base and J by 1 base, with 17 bases between the two germline ends. Study-wide results and limits: Conclusions came from cross-sectional statistical analysis, not from following the same donors. Compared with unrelated sharing, twin-shared out-of-frame alpha sequences had more low-probability sequences. Surplus twin overlap in beta out-of-frame sequences was less pronounced. Cord blood beta clonotypes present at high abundance carried fewer insertions; no such pattern appeared in memory repertoires.

TCRdb passed the 5' RACE reads through MiXCR, listing each CDR3 protein once. The table includes 450,000 or so distinct CDR3 sequences, about 18% detected once. Material for sequencing was naive T cells sorted from blood. The sequence derives from a man aged 50 or older in good health. This rearrangement joins TRBV14 to TRBJ2-1, with a possible D match to TRBD1 (5 bases). The CDR3 is CASSQVPGRQGSYNEQFF. CDR3 bases: TGTGCCAGCAGCCAAGTCCCCGGCCGGCAGGGTTCCTACAATGAGCAGTTCTTC.